Following are 28 T cell receptor beta chains from one sample sequenced in a study of radiotherapy plus CTLA-4 blockade in lung cancer. Profiling relied on immunoSEQ multiplex PCR, and the TCRdb table lists in-frame clones only, not all of them. The sample includes roughly 53,000 clones, around four fifths of them seen just once. The sequencing here drew on peripheral blood, taken from a patient treated with radiotherapy plus ipilimumab. The receptors originated from a human donor with non-small cell lung cancer who had a partial response to radiotherapy plus ipilimumab.

The chain uses TRBV6-1 and TRBJ1-5; possibly TRBD1 for D (6 bases). CDR3 size: 15 residues. V gave up 7 bases and J gave up 6 bases, with 19 bases separating them. The germline gives CDR1 MNHNS, CDR2 SASEGT. CDR3 region: CASILRGGAGQPQHF. CDR3 coding DNA: TGTGCCAGCATCCTACGGGGGGGGGCGGGTCAGCCCCAGCATTTT.

This clone was counted once. J is TRBJ1-6 and V is TRBV7-9; D remains unclear. Germline CDR1 is SEHNR and CDR2 is FQNEAQ (reference sequence). The V gene lost 5 bases and the J gene lost 6 bases, with 11 bases spanning the gap. This CDR3 is built from 14 residues. The CDR3 is CASSPTGPNSPLHF. The DNA for the CDR3 is TGTGCCAGCAGCCCAACGGGTCCTAATTCACCCCTCCACTTT.

This chain connects TRBV15 to TRBJ2-3; TRBD2 aligns across 10 bases. J was trimmed by 4 bases and V by 3 bases; bases with no gene match: 4. The CDR3 is 15 residues long. CDR1 and CDR2 (germline): LNHNV, YYDKDF (reference sequence). This chain's CDR3 is CATSRSGGAADTQYF. The CDR3 DNA follows: TGTGCCACCAGCAGGAGCGGGGGGGCCGCAGATACGCAGTATTTT.

As to this clone: Mismatch with germline at one junction end may stem from a read error. The rearrangement links TRBV4-2 to TRBJ2-1; weak D call: TRBD2 (6 bases). Looked up from germline, CDR1 is LGHNA and CDR2 is YNFKEQ. This CDR3 comprises 15 residues. The CDR3 spells CASSPGAGPSNGQFF. CDR3 in DNA: TGTGCCAGCAGCCCCGGGGCGGGGCCGAGCAATGGGCAGTTCTTC.

V gene TRBV6-5 combines with J gene TRBJ2-5, with 10 bases that match TRBD2. V lost 2 bases and J lost 6; bases outside the gene matches: 9. CDR3 length: 16 residues. Germline-derived CDR1 and CDR2 are MNHEY and SVGAGI. The CDR3 coding sequence is TGTGCCAGCAGTTACCTGAGCGGGGGGGCCGGAAAGACCCAGTACTTC. Translating it yields CASSYLSGGAGKTQYF.

By proportion, this clone is medium-sized. This chain connects TRBV5-6 to TRBJ2-5; tentatively, D is TRBD2 (6 bases). Between the trimmed V and J ends, which lost 1 base and 7 bases, there was a span of 14 bases. The CDR3 is made up of 14 amino acids. Germline CDR1 SGHDT, CDR2 YYEEEE. CDR3: CASSLPGQGGTQYF. The DNA of the CDR3 is TGTGCCAGCAGCTTGCCTGGCCAGGGAGGGACCCAGTACTTC.

This chain links TRBV6-1 with TRBJ1-6, with D possibly TRBD1 on 6 matching bases. V was clipped by 4 bases and J by 7 bases, with 14 bases between them. The CDR3 spans 15 residues. Germline loops: CDR1 MNHNS, CDR2 SASEGT. CDR3 region: CASSGRDTANSPLHF. The CDR3 nucleotides are TGTGCCAGCAGTGGCCGGGACACCGCAAATTCACCCCTCCACTTT.

The chain is built from TRBV19 and TRBJ1-2, with D possibly matching TRBD1 (6 bases). Germline V gene data show CDR1 as LNHDA and CDR2 as SQIVND (reference sequence). The V and J ends lost 3 bases and 3 bases respectively, with 11 bases between them. The CDR3 is 14 residues long. The CDR3 is CASSIAGDDYGYTF. CDR3 nucleotides: TGTGCCAGTAGTATTGCAGGGGATGACTATGGCTACACCTTC.

This sequence joins TRBV7-9 and TRBJ2-5; 9 bases line up with TRBD1. There are 15 residues in the CDR3. CDR1 is SEHNR and CDR2 is FQNEAQ in the germline V gene (reference sequence). V shed 3 bases, J shed 3 bases, and the junction held 5 bases outside the gene matches. Here the CDR3 reads CASSFPGQGKETQYF. The CDR3 bases are TGTGCCAGCAGCTTCCCGGGACAGGGAAAAGAGACCCAGTACTTC.

The chain joins TRBV10-3 to TRBJ2-3; 12 nucleotides match TRBD2. The CDR3 sequence is 15 residues long. Germline loops: CDR1 ENHRY, CDR2 SYGVKD. V was clipped by 5 bases and J by 4 bases; unmatched bases: 4. The CDR3 DNA reads TGTGCCATCAGTTATACTAGCGGGGGGCCAGATACGCAGTATTTT. It codes for CAISYTSGGPDTQYF.

The chain is built from TRBV27 and TRBJ1-4; tentatively, D is TRBD1 (5 bases). The germline CDR1 and CDR2 sequences are MNHEY and SMNVEV (reference sequence). CDR3 length: 15 amino acids. V lost 1 base and J 3 bases, leaving 9 bases between the germline ends. In DNA form, the CDR3 reads TGTGCCAGCAGTTTATTTGGCAGGGCTAATGAAAAACTGTTTTTT. Translating gives CASSLFGRANEKLFF.

V and J are TRBV25-1 and TRBJ1-6; possibly TRBD1 for D (5 bases). With 4 bases removed from V and 7 bases from J, the gap between germline ends came to 14 bases. This CDR3 has 15 amino acids. The germline gives CDR1 MGHDK, CDR2 SYGVNS. The CDR3 DNA reads as TGTGCCAGCAGTGGCGGGGACCCCGGGAATTCACCCCTCCACTTT. Its translation: CASSGGDPGNSPLHF.

The chain combines TRBV5-6 with TRBJ1-2; D is undetermined. From germline, CDR1 is SGHDT and CDR2 YYEEEE. There are 16 residues in the CDR3. The V end lost 1 base, the J end lost 4 bases, and 17 bases lay between the germline ends. CDR3 nucleotide sequence: TGTGCCAGCAGCTTGAGCGGCGGAGGAGTACCCTATGGCTACACCTTC. It codes for CASSLSGGGVPYGYTF.

The chain links TRBV18 to TRBJ1-3; TRBD1 is a possible D gene (6 bases). Germline-derived CDR1 and CDR2 are KGHSH and LQKENI. Trimming pared 3 bases from V and 0 bases from J, leaving 12 bases between. This CDR3 spans 16 amino acids. The DNA for the CDR3 is TGTGCCAGCTCACCGACAGGTGCCTCCTCTGGAAACACCATATATTTT. This gives the protein CASSPTGASSGNTIYF.

V is TRBV6-5 and J is TRBJ1-5; possibly TRBD1 for D (5 bases). V was trimmed by 2 bases and J by 4 bases, leaving 9 bases between them. The CDR3 is made up of 14 amino acids. Germline CDR1 reads MNHEY; CDR2 reads SVGAGI. The CDR3 sequence: CASSYDRENQPQHF. CDR3 bases: TGTGCCAGCAGTTACGACAGAGAAAATCAGCCCCAGCATTTT.

This sequence joins TRBV2 and TRBJ1-5, with 9 bases that match TRBD1. From germline, CDR1 is SNHLY and CDR2 FYNNEI. The CDR3 is 16 amino acids. Trimming at V came to 4 bases and at J to 0 bases, leaving 4 bases not matched to a gene. The DNA of the CDR3 is TGTGCCAGCAGTGGCGAACAGGGGGCTAGCAATCAGCCCCAGCATTTT. It yields the protein CASSGEQGASNQPQHF. The full variable domain, completed using reference TRBV2 and TRBJ1-5, is EPEVTQTPSHQVTQMGQEVILRCVPISNHLYFYWYRQILGQKVEFLVSFYNNEISEKSEIFDDQFSVERPDGSNFTLKIRSTKLEDSAMYFCASSGEQGASNQPQHFGDGTRLSIL.

CDR3 loop: CASSDRGGSEQYF. The CDR3 DNA follows: TGTGCCAGCAGCGACCGTGGGGGGAGCGAGCAGTACTTC. The rearrangement joins TRBV9 to TRBJ2-7; a weak D match, TRBD2 (6 bases). Germline CDR1 is SGDLS and CDR2 is YYNGEE. The V and J ends lost 3 bases and 6 bases respectively, with 13 bases between them. The CDR3 covers 13 residues.

This clone has only a few counts. The CDR3 loop is CASGGQVATNEKLFF. In DNA, the CDR3 is TGTGCCAGCGGGGGACAGGTTGCAACTAATGAAAAACTGTTTTTT. The genes are TRBV6-1 and TRBJ1-4; 8 bases are a match to TRBD1. The germline CDR1 and CDR2 sequences are MNHNS and SASEGT. V lost 8 bases and J lost 0; bases outside the gene matches: 5. The CDR3 consists of 15 residues.

This clone was detected once. The chain combines TRBV19 with TRBJ2-4, with D possibly TRBD1 on 6 matching bases. The ends were cut back, 7 bases at V and 4 bases at J, with 11 bases in the middle. Per germline, CDR1 LNHDA and CDR2 SQIVND (reference sequence). The CDR3 sequence is 13 residues long. In nucleotides, the CDR3 is TGTGCCAGTACCCAGGGGACAAAAAACATTCAGTACTTC. It translates to CASTQGTKNIQYF.

This rearrangement joins TRBV11-1 to TRBJ1-6; 10 bases agree with TRBD1. The germline V gene encodes CDR1 SGHAT and CDR2 FQDESV (reference sequence). There are 15 residues in the CDR3. Trimming removed 2 bases from V and 7 bases from J; junction bases left unmatched: 2. The CDR3 coding sequence is TGTGCCAGCAGCTTAAGGACAGGGGGGAATTCACCCCTCCACTTT. Encoded protein: CASSLRTGGNSPLHF.

This clone was seen once. The V gene is TRBV6-5, the J gene TRBJ1-1; the D is unclear. Per the germline V gene, CDR1 is MNHEY and CDR2 is SVGAGI. V lost 2 bases to trimming and J lost 1 base, with 11 bases between them. This CDR3 is 15 amino acids long. CDR3 DNA: TGTGCCAGCAGTTACGGGTCTGCGGGGAACACTGAAGCTTTCTTT. Protein: CASSYGSAGNTEAFF.

The gene calls are TRBV5-1 and TRBJ1-2; TRBD1 matches 11 bases. The germline CDR1 and CDR2 sequences are SGHRS and YFSETQ. The CDR3 is 14 residues long. The ends lost 3 bases at V and 4 bases at J; junction bases unmatched: 2. CDR3 DNA sequence: TGCGCCAGCAGCTCCGGGACAGGGGGCTATGGCTACACCTTC. This encodes CASSSGTGGYGYTF. Full variable domain (rest looked up from reference TRBV5-1 and TRBJ1-2): KAGVTQTPRYLIKTRGQQVTLSCSPISGHRSVSWYQQTPGQGLQFLFEYFSETQRNKGNFPGRFSGRQFSNSRSEMNVSTLELGDSALYLCASSSGTGGYGYTFGSGTRLTVV.

J is TRBJ2-7 and V is TRBV6-1; perhaps TRBD1 as D (5 bases). Deletions cut 7 bases from V and 2 bases from J, with 18 bases between. Germline V gene lookup returns CDR1 MNHNS and CDR2 SASEGT. There are 15 residues in the CDR3. Written as DNA, the CDR3 is TGTGCCAGCAAGCAAGGGGAATTCGGCACCTACGAGCAGTACTTC. It encodes CASKQGEFGTYEQYF.

V is TRBV11-2 and J is TRBJ1-3, with 9 bases identical to TRBD1. CDR1 and CDR2 (germline): SGHAT, FQNNGV. This CDR3 comprises 14 residues. Trimming at V came to 3 bases and at J to 6 bases, leaving 3 bases not matched to a gene. CDR3 protein: CASSLGDRVNTIYF. For the CDR3, the DNA is TGTGCCAGCAGCTTGGGGGACAGGGTAAACACCATATATTTT.

The CDR3 sequence is CASSLAGTSIETQYF. CDR3 nucleotides: TGCGCCAGCAGCTTGGCCGGGACTAGCATTGAGACCCAGTACTTC. The rearrangement links TRBV5-1 to TRBJ2-5, with 9 bases matching TRBD2. The CDR3 loop spans 15 amino acids. The junction had 5 bases not matched to a gene; V was cut back by 0 bases and J by 5 bases. Germline CDR1 is SGHRS and CDR2 is YFSETQ.

The J gene is TRBJ2-3, the V gene TRBV6-1, with TRBD2 as a possible D gene (5 bases). V gave up 3 bases and J gave up 1 base, with 14 bases separating them. Germline V CDR1 and CDR2: MNHNS, SASEGT. This CDR3 has 16 residues. CDR3 amino acids: CASSESLGSGTDTQYF. CDR3 bases: TGTGCCAGCAGTGAGTCCCTGGGGAGCGGCACAGATACGCAGTATTTT.

The chain uses TRBV7-3 and TRBJ2-7; a weak D match, TRBD1 (5 bases). This CDR3 is built from 17 residues. V lost 4 bases, J lost 0 bases, and 19 bases lay in between. In germline, CDR1 is SGHTA, CDR2 FQGTGA. DNA of the CDR3: TGTGCCAGCAGCTCGCCGTGGGGCAGAGGAAGCTCCTACGAGCAGTACTTC. It is translated as CASSSPWGRGSSYEQYF. The full variable domain, with the rest looked up from reference TRBV7-3 and TRBJ2-7, is GAGVSQTPSNKVTEKGKYVELRCDPISGHTALYWYRQSLGQGPEFLIYFQGTGAADDSGLPNDRFFAVRPEGSVSTLKIQRTERGDSAVYLCASSSPWGRGSSYEQYFGPGTRLTVT.

This clone turned up a few times. The CDR3 nucleotides read TGCGCCAGCAGTGATGGGGCCGGCGGGGAGCTGTTTTTT. Its protein is CASSDGAGGELFF. The J gene is TRBJ2-2, the V gene TRBV5-1; the D gene is possibly TRBD1 (5 bases). Trimming left V 5 bases short and J 7 bases short, with 12 bases between. There are 13 residues in the CDR3. In germline, CDR1 is SGHRS, CDR2 YFSETQ. Based on the CDR3 plus reference TRBV5-1 and TRBJ2-2, the full variable domain is KAGVTQTPRYLIKTRGQQVTLSCSPISGHRSVSWYQQTPGQGLQFLFEYFSETQRNKGNFPGRFSGRQFSNSRSEMNVSTLELGDSALYLCASSDGAGGELFFGEGSRLTVL.